This T cell receptor (beta chain) originates from a study of blood T cell repertoires in COVID-19. For the study at large: COVID-19 samples from acute and convalescent phases originated in the United States, Italy and Spain.

Per the authors' pipeline: Amplification of reference gene primers was used by the study to estimate nucleated cell counts. Measured with immunoSEQ multiplex PCR; TCRdb has only the in-frame clones, and not every one. V and J calls and clone size follow that table, whereas D and trimming were derived from the DNA. The sample consists of 90,000 to 120,000 clones, approximately 80% of them appearing once. The CDR3 spans 19 residues. V lost 5 bases to trimming and J lost 3 bases, with 26 bases between them. Looked up from germline, CDR1 is MDHEN and CDR2 is SYDVKM. This sequence was found in a woman older than 75 with active or convalescent COVID-19. The sequenced sample was peripheral blood. The chain carries TRBV28 and TRBJ1-3, with D perhaps TRBD1 (5 bases). The CDR3 reads CASSVSLGGGGVGGNTIYF. CDR3 in DNA: TGTGCCAGCAGTGTATCCCTCGGGGGGGGAGGGGTCGGTGGAAACACCATATATTTT.